This is a list of T cell receptor beta chains from one sample in a study of blood T cell repertoires in COVID-19. The protocol was immunoSEQ multiplex PCR, while the TCRdb copy is restricted to in-frame clones and leaves out a portion. This sample yields about 170,000 clones, of which about 83% are seen a single time; around 2.9% belongs to the top ten. Sequenced: peripheral blood. Receptor source: a woman of 80 years or more with COVID-19, enrolled during active disease. The conserved cysteine and the conserved F or W are not part of the CDR3 here.

v_gene	j_gene	CDR3aa
TRBV15	TRBJ2-7	ATSREAYYEQY
TRBV10-3	TRBJ1-1	AIRGQPNTEAF
TRBV7-2	TRBJ2-2	ASSSDGLAAGELF
TRBV18	TRBJ1-5	ASSPSGSNQPQH
TRBV9	TRBJ1-4	ASSVAFGQGREKLF
TRBV18	TRBJ2-7	ASSPQSGIDYEQY
TRBV19	TRBJ2-1	ASSIEGGNEQF
TRBV3-1/TRBV3-2	TRBJ2-7	ASSRPIGGSYEQY
TRBV15	TRBJ2-3	ATGGGSTDTQY
TRBV27	TRBJ1-2	ASSTILGQILNYGYT
TRBV7-9	TRBJ2-7	ASSFGQGPYEQY
TRBV19	TRBJ1-5	ASTPGQGGSQPQH
TRBV7-9	TRBJ1-4	ASSPGGLSGKLF
TRBV20-1	TRBJ2-7	SASVGGEASYEQY
TRBV7-2	TRBJ1-1	ASSLRTGMNTEAF
TRBV10-3	TRBJ2-3	AISADRTDTQY
TRBV12-5	TRBJ2-7	ASGLSGTYEQY
TRBV6-2/TRBV6-3	TRBJ2-4	ASSSSVAAKNIQY
TRBV29-1	TRBJ2-5	SVPGVGETQY
TRBV4-1	TRBJ2-2	ASSQALGHASGELF
TRBV30	TRBJ2-5	AWTRDNGETQY
TRBV6-1	TRBJ1-5	ASSEWGSNQPQH
TRBV14	TRBJ2-7	ASSHIYSGTFYEQY
TRBV10-3	TRBJ2-2	AISEGGTGELF
TRBV11-2	TRBJ2-7	ASSLGQGRAYEQY
TRBV25-1	TRBJ2-2	ASSSIPGQGFTGELF
TRBV7-2	TRBJ1-6	ASSPGQGSNSPLH
TRBV4-3	TRBJ1-4	ASSQGGTGGEKLF
TRBV5-6	TRBJ2-2	ASSLWQTVTGELF
TRBV24-1	TRBJ2-1	ATSDLGAGEDNEQF
TRBV15	TRBJ1-1	ATSRDRSVGTEAF
TRBV6-5	TRBJ2-4	ASSSPRGVLNIQY
TRBV30	TRBJ1-1	AWSPRVNTEAF
TRBV6-5	TRBJ2-7	ASSYGRDRYEQY
TRBV12-3/TRBV12-4	TRBJ2-5	ASSSDRAETQY
TRBV29-1	TRBJ2-2	SVRNTGELF
TRBV7-2	TRBJ1-1	ASSILTAETEAF
TRBV7-3	TRBJ2-2	ASSNRDRGIGELF
TRBV7-8	TRBJ2-7	ASSRHGEQY
TRBV7-3	TRBJ2-5	ASSLRQGAQETQY
TRBV5-1	TRBJ2-3	ASSWVQGGIDTQY
TRBV30	TRBJ2-7	AWSSGQGATGEQY
TRBV21-1	TRBJ1-2	ASSKSRGQGGYT
TRBV30	TRBJ1-1	AWRPGLLNTEAF
TRBV4-2	TRBJ1-1	ASSQVGLTILNTEAF
TRBV27	TRBJ2-5	ASSLDRGSRETQY
TRBV5-1	TRBJ2-2	ASSLERANTGELF
TRBV2	TRBJ2-7	ASSVYDEQY
TRBV3-1/TRBV3-2	TRBJ2-7	ASSQSPLGRGHSEQY
TRBV27	TRBJ2-5	ASSTRQGETQY
TRBV18	TRBJ1-4	ASSPVQVATNEKLF
TRBV5-4	TRBJ2-5	ASSGGGQGKETQY
TRBV5-4	TRBJ2-6	ASSLLVGSGSGANVLT
TRBV29-1	TRBJ1-4	SAYIATNEKLF
TRBV5-1	TRBJ1-6	ASSLGGNSPLH
TRBV2	TRBJ1-6	ASSRDYSYNSPLH
TRBV10-3	TRBJ2-2	AISEDRRGGRAGELF
TRBV25-1	TRBJ1-2	ASSEFRTGNGYT
TRBV29-1	TRBJ2-7	SAQTTLYEQY